These T cell receptor beta chains were read from a single sample in a study of blood T cell repertoires in COVID-19. Libraries were prepared by immunoSEQ multiplex PCR; TCRdb keeps only in-frame clonotypes and omits some of them. The sample consists of 250,000 to 300,000 clones, roughly 90% of them appearing once. The sequenced sample consisted of peripheral blood. The receptors come from a woman in her twenties or thirties with COVID-19, enrolled during active disease. Both conserved end residues are part of each CDR3. A D gene is named only where the DNA matches it firmly. The size of a clone is reported for some rows only, either as once, few or many, or as a class for expanded clones.

abundance: once
d_gene: TRBD2
v_gene: TRBV30
j_gene: TRBJ2-4
CDR3aa: CAWQRGAKNIQYF
CDR3nt: TGTGCCTGGCAGCGGGGAGCCAAAAACATTCAGTACTTC

abundance: -
d_gene: TRBD2
v_gene: TRBV5-8
j_gene: TRBJ2-7
CDR3aa: CASSFGTSVSYEQYF
CDR3nt: TGTGCCAGCAGCTTCGGGACTAGCGTCTCCTACGAGCAGTACTTC

abundance: once
d_gene: TRBD2
v_gene: TRBV27
j_gene: TRBJ2-3
CDR3aa: CASWTSAADTQYF
CDR3nt: TGTGCCAGCTGGACTAGCGCTGCAGATACGCAGTATTTT

abundance: -
d_gene: -
v_gene: TRBV4-1
j_gene: TRBJ2-1
CDR3aa: CASSHLANEQFF
CDR3nt: TGCGCCAGCAGCCACCTAGCGAATGAGCAGTTCTTC

abundance: -
d_gene: TRBD1
v_gene: TRBV4-2
j_gene: TRBJ1-2
CDR3aa: CASSQGGQGFGYTF
CDR3nt: TGTGCCAGCAGCCAGGGGGGACAGGGGTTTGGCTACACCTTC

abundance: -
d_gene: TRBD2
v_gene: TRBV7-3
j_gene: TRBJ2-7
CDR3aa: CASSPFKAGPYEQYF
CDR3nt: TGTGCCAGCAGCCCATTTAAAGCGGGGCCCTACGAGCAGTACTTC

abundance: -
d_gene: -
v_gene: TRBV6-6
j_gene: TRBJ2-4
CDR3aa: CASRAGFGKNIQYF
CDR3nt: TGTGCCAGCAGGGCAGGGTTCGGCAAAAACATTCAGTACTTC

abundance: -
d_gene: TRBD1
v_gene: TRBV7-3
j_gene: TRBJ2-1
CDR3aa: CASSSGQANYNEQFF
CDR3nt: TGTGCCAGCAGCTCGGGACAGGCGAACTACAATGAGCAGTTCTTC

abundance: -
d_gene: -
v_gene: TRBV4-1
j_gene: TRBJ2-5
CDR3aa: CASSQGALEETQYF
CDR3nt: TGCGCCAGCAGCCAAGGCGCACTAGAAGAGACCCAGTACTTC

abundance: -
d_gene: TRBD2
v_gene: TRBV6-6
j_gene: TRBJ2-3
CDR3aa: CASALAGGPTDTQYF
CDR3nt: TGTGCCAGCGCCCTAGCGGGAGGGCCCACAGATACGCAGTATTTT

abundance: -
d_gene: -
v_gene: TRBV6-5
j_gene: TRBJ2-1
CDR3aa: CASSRAARRHNEQFF
CDR3nt: TGTGCCAGCAGTCGAGCGGCACGGCGACACAATGAGCAGTTCTTC